What follows is one T cell receptor beta chain and its context. The CDR3 consists of 13 residues. V was pared by 5 bases and J by 6 bases, with 13 bases between. Germline CDR1 PRHDT, CDR2 FYEKMQ (reference sequence). This sample was included in a study of PD-1 and CTLA-4 blockade in melanoma. Libraries were prepared by immunoSEQ multiplex PCR; TCRdb keeps only in-frame clonotypes and omits some of them. Among more than 15,000 clones listed, around two thirds were seen once. This TCR was sampled from a human donor with melanoma. The J gene is TRBJ1-2, the V gene TRBV13; D perhaps matches TRBD1 (6 bases). Here the sequenced sample was CD8+ T cells from peripheral blood, taken from a patient given anti-PD-1 treatment. The CDR3 sequence: CASSKDSGHGYTF. CDR3 nucleotide sequence: TGTGCCAGCAGCAAGGACAGTGGGCATGGCTACACCTTC.